One and the same sample provided the 18 T cell receptor beta chains below, sequenced in a study of blood T cell repertoires in COVID-19. TCRdb's table, derived via immunoSEQ multiplex PCR, lists solely in-frame clones and lacks some. The table includes 200,000 to 250,000 clones, 83% detected once. The sample was peripheral blood. All receptors come from a woman younger than 45 with COVID-19, enrolled during active disease.

This CDR3 reads CASSQRTSGISYEQYF. The CDR3 DNA follows: TGTGCCAGCAGCCAAAGGACTAGCGGGATCTCCTACGAGCAGTACTTC. The chain links TRBV6-2 or TRBV6-3 to TRBJ2-7, with 12 bases fitting TRBD2. This CDR3 has 16 amino acids. Germline V gene sequence: CDR1 MNHEY, CDR2 SVGEGT. V shed 6 bases, J shed 0 bases, and the junction held 6 bases outside the gene matches.

The chain couples TRBV5-6 to TRBJ1-2, with 8 bases aligning to TRBD1. The CDR3 covers 16 residues. From germline, CDR1 is SGHDT and CDR2 YYEEEE. Trimming removed 0 bases from V and 5 bases from J; junction bases left unmatched: 9. The CDR3 spells CASSLASSTGAYGYTF. CDR3 sequence (DNA): TGTGCCAGCAGCTTGGCCTCCTCGACAGGGGCATATGGCTACACCTTC.

The chain has TRBV12-5 and TRBJ2-2; D unresolved. The ends were cut back, 1 base at V and 7 bases at J, with 7 bases in the middle. CDR1 and CDR2 (germline): LGHNT, FRNRAP. The CDR3 has 13 amino acids. Here the CDR3 reads CASGLEQRGELFF. The CDR3 DNA reads as TGTGCTAGTGGTTTGGAACAACGCGGGGAGCTGTTTTTT.

This clone showed up just a few times. The chain couples TRBV19 to TRBJ1-5; TRBD1 aligns across 7 bases. V was clipped by 4 bases and J by 7 bases; unmatched bases: 4. This CDR3 spans 13 amino acids. In germline, CDR1 is LNHDA, CDR2 SQIVND (reference sequence). CDR3 in amino acids: CASSSQGGQPQHF. In DNA form, the CDR3 reads TGTGCCAGTAGTAGCCAGGGGGGACAGCCCCAGCATTTT.

The V and J genes are TRBV3-1 (or the pseudogene TRBV3-2) and TRBJ2-5; the D gene is possibly TRBD2 (6 bases). Germline-derived CDR1 and CDR2 are LGHDT and YNNKEL (reference sequence). The CDR3 extends over 15 amino acids. V gave up 1 base and J gave up 2 bases, with 11 bases separating them. The DNA of the CDR3 is TGTGCCAGCAGCCAAGGGGGACTTGCACAAGAGACCCAGTACTTC. It yields the protein CASSQGGLAQETQYF.

This clone was counted once. The chain links TRBV2 to TRBJ2-5, with TRBD2 matching 13 bases. V shed 4 bases and J 2 bases; nucleotides not matched to a gene: 4. Germline values: CDR1 SNHLY, CDR2 FYNNEI. The CDR3 covers 16 residues. This chain's CDR3 is CASSATSGRQQETQYF. The CDR3 bases are TGTGCCAGCAGTGCGACTAGCGGGAGGCAACAAGAGACCCAGTACTTC. The variable domain in full, with the rest retrieved from reference TRBV2 and TRBJ2-5, is EPEVTQTPSHQVTQMGQEVILRCVPISNHLYFYWYRQILGQKVEFLVSFYNNEISEKSEIFDDQFSVERPDGSNFTLKIRSTKLEDSAMYFCASSATSGRQQETQYFGPGTRLLVL.

The chain recombines TRBV11-1 with TRBJ2-7; D gene unclear. CDR3 length: 15 amino acids. Trimming removed 2 bases at V and 2 bases at J, with 13 bases between. Germline V gene lookup returns CDR1 SGHAT and CDR2 FQDESV (reference sequence). Here the CDR3 reads CASSLTSSRAYEQYF. CDR3 in DNA: TGTGCCAGCAGCTTAACTTCTAGTAGAGCCTACGAGCAGTACTTC. Supplemented by reference TRBV11-1 and TRBJ2-7, the full variable domain reads EAEVAQSPRYKITEKSQAVAFWCDPISGHATLYWYRQILGQGPELLVQFQDESVVDDSQLPKDRFSAERLKGVDSTLKIQPAELGDSAMYLCASSLTSSRAYEQYFGPGTRLTVT.

The chain combines TRBV5-1 with TRBJ1-6, with D unclear. CDR3 length: 13 amino acids. V dropped 4 bases and J dropped 14 bases, with 16 bases sitting between them. Germline loops: CDR1 SGHRS, CDR2 YFSETQ. This CDR3 is CASSLDTEGALHF. The CDR3 DNA reads as TGCGCCAGCAGCCTAGACACCGAGGGAGCCCTCCACTTT.

V gene TRBV4-3 combines with J gene TRBJ2-7, with TRBD1 matching over 7 bases. This CDR3 is built from 15 residues. The germline V gene encodes CDR1 LGHNA and CDR2 YSLEER. V was pared by 2 bases and J by 2 bases, with 6 bases of the junction left unmatched. CDR3 sequence: CASSQFSTGPYEQYF. CDR3 DNA sequence: TGCGCCAGCAGCCAATTCTCGACAGGGCCCTACGAGCAGTACTTC.

This chain links TRBV5-6 with TRBJ2-1, with 13 bases that match TRBD2. The CDR3 is 16 amino acids. J lost 9 bases, V lost 3 bases, and 9 bases had no gene match. Germline CDR1 reads SGHDT; CDR2 reads YYEEEE. The DNA of the CDR3 is TGTGCCAGCAGCTGGGCCGGGACTAGCGGGGTCTTTGAGCAGTTCTTC. Residues: CASSWAGTSGVFEQFF.

The V and J genes are TRBV18 and TRBJ1-1, with D uncertain. Germline assignment: CDR1 KGHSH and CDR2 LQKENI. The CDR3 is made up of 15 amino acids. Trimming took off 0 bases at V and 1 base at J, with 9 bases between the two ends. CDR3 residues: CASSPPYSRNTEAFF. In DNA form, the CDR3 reads TGTGCCAGCTCACCACCCTATAGCCGGAACACTGAAGCTTTCTTT.

The chain links TRBV11-2 to TRBJ2-7; TRBD2 is a possible D gene (5 bases). The germline V gene encodes CDR1 SGHAT and CDR2 FQNNGV. The CDR3 contains 15 residues. V was shortened by 5 bases and J by 3 bases, with 17 bases between the two germline ends. Here the CDR3 reads CASSAERDKYYEQYF. CDR3 bases: TGTGCCAGCAGCGCCGAACGGGATAAATACTACGAGCAGTACTTC.

V gene TRBV11-1 combines with J gene TRBJ1-1, with a tentative D call TRBD1 (6 bases). This CDR3 contains 14 residues. With 4 bases removed from V and 4 bases from J, the gap between germline ends came to 13 bases. Germline V lookup: CDR1 SGHAT, CDR2 FQDESV (reference sequence). The CDR3 sequence: CASSSGGSTTEAFF. In DNA, the CDR3 is TGTGCCAGCAGCTCGGGGGGCAGTACCACTGAAGCTTTCTTT.

The rearrangement links TRBV30 to TRBJ1-2, with 10 bases fitting TRBD1. Losses at the gene ends were 5 bases for V and 4 bases for J; bases not matched to a gene: 1. The CDR3 spans 12 residues. Germline CDR1 and CDR2: GTSNPN and SVGIG (reference sequence). CDR3 nucleotide sequence: TGTGCCTGGGGGACAGGGGTCTATGGCTACACCTTC. Amino acid sequence: CAWGTGVYGYTF.

V gene TRBV5-1 combines with J gene TRBJ2-1, with 10 nucleotides matching TRBD2. V lost 7 bases, J lost 9 bases, and 10 bases stayed unmatched. The germline V gene has CDR1 SGHRS and CDR2 YFSETQ. The CDR3 contains 14 residues. The CDR3 region has the DNA TGCGCCAGCCGTCCTAGCGGGAGTATCAGTGAGCAGTTCTTC. Translated, it gives CASRPSGSISEQFF.

J is TRBJ2-1 and V is TRBV6-4, with D hard to call. The germline CDR1 and CDR2 sequences are MRHNA and SNTAGT. Trimming took 0 bases from V and 0 from J, leaving 6 bases between them. This CDR3 region has 15 residues. The chain's CDR3 is CASSDSAGSYNEQFF. CDR3 bases: TGTGCCAGCAGTGACTCCGCAGGCTCCTACAATGAGCAGTTCTTC.

The CDR3 nucleotides read TGTGCCAGCAGTGGATCGGGGGGCCAGCCCCAGCATTTT. Encoded protein: CASSGSGGQPQHF. The chain is built from TRBV6-4 and TRBJ1-5, with D possibly matching TRBD1 (6 bases). The CDR3 runs to 13 residues. Looked up from germline, CDR1 is MRHNA and CDR2 is SNTAGT. V was shortened by 4 bases and J by 7 bases, with 11 bases between the two germline ends.

The chain uses TRBV19 and TRBJ1-2; 8 positions agree with TRBD1. Germline V gene lookup returns CDR1 LNHDA and CDR2 SQIVND (reference sequence). V gave up 4 bases and J gave up 1 base; unmatched junction bases: 2. The CDR3 has 14 residues. Here the CDR3 DNA reads TGTGCCAGTAGTAGGACAGGGATTAACTATGGCTACACCTTC. It encodes CASSRTGINYGYTF.